The 24 T cell receptor beta chains below all came from one sample that was sequenced in a study of blood T cell repertoires in COVID-19. Assay used: immunoSEQ multiplex PCR; TCRdb lists only in-frame clones, some missing. Seen here are 9,500 to 10,000 clones, roughly three quarters observed once, and the top ten hold 24%. Sequencing input: peripheral blood. The receptors shown here come from a man aged 60 to 75 with active COVID-19.

The chain joins TRBV7-2 to TRBJ1-6; TRBD1 matches 7 bases. Germline V gene sequence: CDR1 SGHTA, CDR2 FQGNSA. CDR3 size: 14 residues. V trimming: 5 bases; J trimming: 11 bases; junction bases outside the gene matches: 9. Written as DNA, the CDR3 is TGTGCCAGCAGCGGATACAGGGGTTTGGCACCCCTCCACTTT. Amino acid sequence: CASSGYRGLAPLHF.

This clone was recorded once. The V gene is TRBV10-3, the J gene TRBJ2-4; 10 positions agree with TRBD2. V lost 0 bases, J lost 5 bases, and 10 bases stayed unmatched. The CDR3 loop spans 18 amino acids. Germline V CDR1 and CDR2: ENHRY, SYGVKD. The CDR3: CAISESILAGRIENIQYF. The CDR3 DNA sequence: TGTGCCATCAGTGAGTCGATACTAGCGGGACGGATTGAAAACATTCAGTACTTC.

The genes are TRBV19 and TRBJ1-2, with 7 bases aligning to TRBD1. The V and J ends lost 7 bases and 5 bases, in that order; junction bases with no gene match: 4. The CDR3 is 12 residues long. From germline, CDR1 is LNHDA and CDR2 SQIVND (reference sequence). Here the CDR3 DNA reads TGTGCCAGTAAAACGGACAGGTATGGCTACACCTTC. Its translation: CASKTDRYGYTF.

The chain combines TRBV29-1 with TRBJ1-2; 9 bases match TRBD1. The V gene end was trimmed by 6 bases and the J gene end by 9 bases; junction bases not matched to a gene: 11. Germline V gene data show CDR1 as SQVTM and CDR2 as ANQGSEA. CDR3 length: 13 residues. The CDR3 region is CSVEAGQGTRYTF. For the CDR3, the DNA is TGCAGCGTCGAGGCCGGACAGGGGACCCGCTACACCTTC.

V usage is TRBV19 and J usage is TRBJ2-7; the D gene is possibly TRBD2 (6 bases). V was cut by 3 bases and J by 2 bases, with 23 bases left in between. The CDR3 covers 18 residues. CDR1 LNHDA and CDR2 SQIVND come from the germline V gene (reference sequence). In DNA form, the CDR3 reads TGTGCCAGTAGTATTAGACCCGTAATCACGGGGGATCCCTACGAGCAGTACTTC. As protein: CASSIRPVITGDPYEQYF.

This chain connects TRBV12-3 or TRBV12-4 to TRBJ2-1; D is possibly TRBD1 (5 bases). V lost 2 bases and J 7 bases, leaving 9 bases between the germline ends. The CDR3 runs to 13 residues. CDR3 loop: CASSLNRWNEQFF. CDR3 DNA sequence: TGTGCCAGCAGTTTAAACAGGTGGAATGAGCAGTTCTTC.

The CDR3 here is CASSPRTEIGELFF. DNA of the CDR3: TGTGCCAGCAGCCCCCGGACAGAAATCGGGGAGCTGTTTTTT. This chain links TRBV3-1 (or the pseudogene TRBV3-2) with TRBJ2-2; D is perhaps TRBD1 (6 bases). The V end lost 4 bases, the J end lost 7 bases, and 13 bases lay between the germline ends. The germline CDR1 and CDR2 sequences are LGHDT and YNNKEL (reference sequence). The CDR3 is 14 amino acids.

The rearrangement links TRBV5-1 to TRBJ2-3, with 10 bases fitting TRBD2. J was trimmed by 4 bases and V by 4 bases; bases with no gene match: 9. CDR1 is SGHRS, CDR2 YFSETQ, per germline. The CDR3 length is 16 residues. In nucleotides, the CDR3 is TGCGCCAGCAGCCAAATACTAGCGGGAATCGCAGATACGCAGTATTTT. Its protein product is CASSQILAGIADTQYF.

With respect to this clone: Other DNA sequences in this sample translate to the same CDR3. The chain recombines TRBV7-8 with TRBJ2-5, with 10 bases matching TRBD2. Germline V lookup: CDR1 SGHVS, CDR2 FQNEAQ. V shed 1 base, J shed 2 bases, and the junction held 1 base outside the gene matches. This CDR3 is built from 15 residues. CDR3 residues: CASSLGLAGQETQYF. The CDR3 DNA follows: TGTGCCAGCAGCTTAGGACTAGCGGGTCAAGAGACCCAGTACTTC. The full variable domain, with the rest looked up from reference TRBV7-8 and TRBJ2-5, is GAGVSQSPRYKVAKRGQDVALRCDPISGHVSLFWYQQALGQGPEFLTYFQNEAQLDKSGLPSDRFFAERPEGSVSTLKIQRTQQEDSAVYLCASSLGLAGQETQYFGPGTRLLVL.

J is TRBJ2-3 and V is TRBV5-8; D may be TRBD2 (6 bases). This CDR3 comprises 16 residues. Germline V CDR1 and CDR2: SGHTS, YDEGEE. Between the trimmed V and J ends, which lost 2 bases and 2 bases, there was a span of 15 bases. CDR3 in DNA: TGTGCCAGCAGCTTAATGGCGGGATCGGACACAGATACGCAGTATTTT. Its protein product is CASSLMAGSDTDTQYF.

J is TRBJ1-6 and V is TRBV2, with D unclear. The CDR3 spans 15 residues. Trimming removed 1 base at V and 9 bases at J, with 13 bases between. Germline V CDR1 and CDR2: SNHLY, FYNNEI. This chain's CDR3 is CASSEDPGSSSPLHF. CDR3 in DNA: TGTGCCAGCAGTGAAGACCCGGGGTCCAGTTCACCCCTCCACTTT.

The chain couples TRBV11-2 to TRBJ2-2; D remains unclear. V was shortened by 6 bases and J by 0 bases, with 14 bases between the two germline ends. The germline V gene has CDR1 SGHAT and CDR2 FQNNGV. CDR3 length: 16 amino acids. CDR3 in amino acids: CASSRENLANTGELFF. The DNA of the CDR3 is TGTGCCAGCAGTCGAGAAAATCTAGCGAACACCGGGGAGCTGTTTTTT.

The chain links TRBV28 to TRBJ2-3; 8 bases align to TRBD2. Germline V gene lookup returns CDR1 MDHEN and CDR2 SYDVKM. CDR3 length: 17 residues. Germline trimming cut 4 bases from V and 3 bases from J; bases unmatched to any gene: 12. For the CDR3, the DNA is TGTGCCAGCAGTTATCCTGACGGGAGGGCCAAGACAGATACGCAGTATTTT. It codes for CASSYPDGRAKTDTQYF.

This sequence joins TRBV7-3 and TRBJ2-7; D perhaps matches TRBD2 (6 bases). Germline CDR1 is SGHTA and CDR2 is FQGTGA. V was pared by 4 bases and J by 6 bases, with 13 bases between. The CDR3 runs 13 residues. CDR3 amino acids: CASSSRRDSEQYF. CDR3 in DNA: TGTGCCAGCAGCTCACGACGGGACTCCGAGCAGTACTTC.

The chain couples TRBV10-3 to TRBJ2-1, with 7 bases that match TRBD2. The CDR3 is 14 residues long. Losses at the gene ends were 5 bases for V and 10 bases for J; bases not matched to a gene: 11. CDR1 and CDR2 from the germline V gene are ENHRY and SYGVKD. The DNA of the CDR3 is TGTGCCATCAGTTTAGCGGGTAGACTGGGGGAGCAGTTCTTC. Amino acids: CAISLAGRLGEQFF.

J is TRBJ1-4 and V is TRBV7-6, with D possibly TRBD1 on 5 matching bases. This CDR3 region has 15 residues. CDR1 is SGHVS, CDR2 FNYEAQ, per germline. V lost 1 base, J lost 4 bases, and 10 bases lay in between. CDR3 bases: TGTGCCAGCAGCTTAGAGCCCGGGGGTAATGAAAAACTGTTTTTT. It is translated as CASSLEPGGNEKLFF.

This sequence joins TRBV19 and TRBJ1-5, with TRBD1 matching 9 bases. The CDR3 contains 15 residues. Germline V gene sequence: CDR1 LNHDA, CDR2 SQIVND (reference sequence). V was clipped by 5 bases and J by 3 bases; unmatched bases: 5. The CDR3 DNA reads TGTGCCAGTAGTGATGGACAGGGGAACAATCAGCCCCAGCATTTT. It yields the protein CASSDGQGNNQPQHF. The full variable domain, in which reference TRBV19 and TRBJ1-5 provide the parts outside the CDR3, is DGGITQSPKYLFRKEGQNVTLSCEQNLNHDAMYWYRQDPGQGLRLIYYSQIVNDFQKGDIAEGYSVSREKKESFPLTVTSAQKNPTAFYLCASSDGQGNNQPQHFGDGTRLSIL.

This clone came up a few times. The V gene is TRBV5-4, the J gene TRBJ2-7; D might be TRBD1 (5 bases). Trimming left V 3 bases short and J 5 bases short, with 15 bases between. The CDR3 is made up of 14 amino acids. Per germline, CDR1 SGHNT and CDR2 YYREEE (reference sequence). The DNA of the CDR3 is TGTGCCAGCAGCTCGACTCGGACATCCGACGAGCAGTACTTC. Amino acids: CASSSTRTSDEQYF.

The sample holds one count of this clone. The rearrangement uses TRBV7-9 and TRBJ2-7; no clear D. Trimming stripped 3 bases from V and 0 bases from J, with 9 bases between. Germline V gene lookup returns CDR1 SEHNR and CDR2 FQNEAQ (reference sequence). CDR3 length: 14 residues. The CDR3, as DNA: TGTGCCAGCAGCTTCTCCACATCCTCCTACGAGCAGTACTTC. It specifies CASSFSTSSYEQYF.

This clone was seen only a few times. The chain combines TRBV2 with TRBJ1-4, with TRBD1 as a possible D gene (5 bases). Trimming stripped 0 bases from V and 5 bases from J, with 13 bases between. CDR1 SNHLY and CDR2 FYNNEI come from the germline V gene. The CDR3 runs 16 residues. DNA of the CDR3: TGTGCCAGCAGTGAAGCCTTGGGGGGGGACAATGAAAAACTGTTTTTT. This translates into CASSEALGGDNEKLFF.

The chain links TRBV9 to TRBJ2-5; 9 nucleotides line up with TRBD1. The CDR3 totals 16 residues. The germline V gene has CDR1 SGDLS and CDR2 YYNGEE. J lost 2 bases, V lost 0 bases, and 5 bases had no gene match. CDR3 sequence: CASSVATGQGQETQYF. The CDR3 nucleotides are TGTGCCAGCAGCGTAGCCACAGGACAGGGGCAAGAGACCCAGTACTTC.

This chain links TRBV7-2 with TRBJ2-2; 7 nucleotides agree with TRBD1. CDR1 and CDR2 (germline): SGHTA, FQGNSA. The J segment lost 4 bases and the V segment lost 5 bases, leaving 7 bases of the junction unmatched. This CDR3 is built from 15 residues. The CDR3 DNA is TGTGCCAGCAGCCATCGGGACAGCCTCACCGGGGAGCTGTTTTTT. Translation: CASSHRDSLTGELFF.

This clone was found once. The chain joins TRBV24-1 to TRBJ2-3, with D possibly being TRBD1 (5 bases). Germline lookup yields CDR1 KGHDR and CDR2 SFDVKD. V was trimmed by 10 bases and J by 2 bases, leaving 15 bases between them. The CDR3 totals 14 residues. DNA for the CDR3: TGTGCCACTCAGAACAGGTTCCTCACAGATACGCAGTATTTT. The encoded protein is CATQNRFLTDTQYF.

V is TRBV7-9 and J is TRBJ2-3, with a tentative D call TRBD2 (6 bases). The germline gives CDR1 SEHNR, CDR2 FQNEAQ (reference sequence). This CDR3 contains 12 residues. Trimming stripped 3 bases from V and 10 bases from J, with 11 bases between. CDR3 loop: CASSFSGAAQYF. The CDR3 DNA is TGTGCCAGCAGCTTTAGCGGCGCGGCGCAGTATTTT.